This TCR beta chain originates from a study of cytomegalovirus exposure and HLA in healthy donors (dated by TCRdb to between 2016 and 2019). As for the study more broadly: In an earlier analysis of several hundred of the donors, around 300 Gb of sequence data and 117 million unique TCR beta sequences from some 170 million T cells were reported. An early release covering roughly 600 HLA-typed donors comprised roughly 300 gigabases of sequencing data and roughly 86 million unique TCR sequences. The genetic ancestry cluster associated with self-reported Caucasian donors included 81% of the 350 to 500 genotyped donors. The study aimed to test whether cataloging public T cell receptors could reveal signatures of past pathogen exposure. The study used immunosequencing to profile the T cell repertoires of 666 subjects and linked those repertoires to cytomegalovirus serostatus. In addition to the first cohort of around 670 subjects, a separate validation cohort of 120 different subjects was used. High-throughput TCR immunosequencing, statistical association of individual TCRs with disease status, and machine learning were combined to predict cytomegalovirus infection status. To study patterns of TCR occurrence, a later analysis re-analyzed previously published TCR beta repertoires from 666 donors and added high-resolution HLA genotyping. Rather than drawing on any new phenotypic data, the later analysis identified candidate immune exposures from TCR beta sequences and the way those sequences occurred across donors. In an earlier analysis of about 590 of the donors, high-throughput TCR beta sequencing was used to judge whether each TCR beta V gene segment behaved as functional or pseudogenic. Donor age, sex, ethnicity and CMV serostatus were collected together with the repertoire data. A later genetic analysis used genome-wide SNP genotypes for about 60% of the roughly 700 donors, treating that subset as a discovery cohort. All discovery cohort repertoires had been generated on a single sequencing platform. HLA typing included class I and class II loci at four-digit resolution. The number of typed donors differed by locus: roughly 620-640 for A, B, C, DRB1 and DQB1; about 520 for DQA1; over 600 for DPA1; and 400 to 480 for DPB1. Because of strong linkage in the cohort, five DR-DQ haplotypes were treated as single units for association and clustering. Among 398 genotyped donors of the cohort, an average of approximately 240,000 unique TCR beta nucleotide sequences were sequenced per donor, around 18% of them non-productive. Findings and caveats that apply to the study as a whole: According to the authors, the approach could potentially be generalized to other disease states and immunological phenotypes. CMV serostatus was the only immune exposure information available for the cohort. At a false discovery rate of 0.05, a later analysis linked 16,000 or so TCR beta sequences to specific HLA alleles. According to a later genetic analysis, donors in an Asian-associated ancestry cluster had fewer N-insertions in productive TCRs than the approximately 650-donor mean. Compared with equally common non-associated chains, HLA-associated TCR beta chains in a later analysis were more clonally expanded and had lower generation probabilities. Several of the top co-occurrence clusters appeared to be linked to parvovirus B19, influenza, CMV and Epstein-Barr virus, according to a later analysis. A few of the identified cytomegalovirus-associated TCR beta chains were confirmed in vitro to be specific for cytomegalovirus antigens. In both the original and validation cohorts, the classifier was reported to diagnose cytomegalovirus status with high specificity and sensitivity. The sequencing pipeline was judged likely to have produced a cluster of highly shared sequence variants as a technical artifact. A further reported finding was that TCR beta sequences accurately predicted the HLA-A and HLA-B alleles for most subjects in the first cohort. Because HLA typing was missing for some donors at each locus, association tests included only the typed subset. In a later analysis, the rate of TCR association differed among HLA loci, with DRB1 alleles having the most associated TCRs and HLA-C alleles having the fewest. Most TCR sequences were observed very rarely across donors, whereas some public TCRs were present in many individuals. Seventeen rarely observed V segments, including chromosome 9 orphons, were excluded from the earlier analysis of approximately 500 of the donors because counts were too low. When HLA alleles, especially DR and DQ, strongly co-occurred, TCR associations were difficult to assign to individual alleles. Most CMV-associated TCR beta chains appeared to be HLA-restricted in a later analysis, and the HLA associations seemed to be driven largely by CMV exposure. Only TCR beta chains were sequenced in this cohort, and the absence of alpha or paired-chain data limited detectable features. An association between a missense DCLRE1C variant and V-gene and J-gene trimming of TCR beta chains was found in a later genetic analysis and replicated in an independent cohort. The study listed 170 or so TCR beta chains as associated with cytomegalovirus. An earlier analysis of some 590 of the donors showed that most TCR beta V segments appeared in productive rearrangements either about 87% or about 30% of the time, which broadly matched IMGT annotations. Presence/absence analyses assumed roughly uniform sequencing depth across donors, an assumption that may not hold. Because the 87-base-pair reads could not distinguish some IMGT-functional V segments, including TRBV6-2 and TRBV6-3, those segments were excluded. Correlated functional status among segregating V segments might reflect linkage disequilibrium, but an unknown experimental factor could not be ruled out.

The cohort consisted of 650 to 700 healthy bone marrow donors. Cohort members were all nominally healthy when sampled, although unrecorded immune exposures were likely present. The donor was CMV seronegative and was included in the group of several hundred seronegative cohort members. Each donor provided a peripheral blood sample, and peripheral blood mononuclear cells were used for TCR beta sequencing. The Qiagen DNeasy Blood Extraction Kit was used to extract genomic DNA from the blood cell samples. In regard to this clone: Its antigen is not yet known. Base-call qualities are not available, and no considerably larger clone is one nucleotide away.

Library preparation employed the immunoSEQ multiplex PCR assay. For the multiplex PCR, a mixture combining 60 forward primers for TCR Vbeta segments and 13 reverse primers for TCR Jbeta segments was used. A multiplex PCR assay on genomic DNA amplified the CDR3 region of rearranged TCR beta genes. The amplified TCR beta libraries were sequenced on the Illumina HiSeq System as 87-base-pair reads. Per the original workflow: Across the 640 or so repertoires, a later analysis counted 80 million or so unique TCR beta chains, around 10 million of which were shared by at least two donors. To remove PCR and sequencing errors, raw reads were error-corrected and collapsed into unique sequences using a nearest-neighbor algorithm that merged closely related sequences. To assign V, D and J gene segments, CDR3 sequences were aligned to IMGT reference sequences. Each retained sequence needed at least a six-nucleotide match to both a V gene segment and a J gene segment. Rearrangements were called productive when the CDR3 lacked stop codons and stayed in frame with V and J; all others were non-productive. Following IMGT convention, CDR3 was defined as the stretch from the second conserved V-encoded cysteine to the conserved J-encoded phenylalanine. Sequences without an unambiguous match to a single V gene segment were excluded from the earlier analysis of 500 to 700 of the donors. In an earlier analysis of almost 600 of the donors, a V segment was called functional when productive rearrangements were above 56.7%, and segregating when the standard deviation between donors exceeded 5%. A statistical classification framework was developed to diagnose cytomegalovirus status using the catalog of TCR beta chain sequences. In a later analysis, TCR nucleotide sequences were compared against IMGT/GENE-DB human TR gene sequences so that V and J genes could be assigned. In a later analysis, CDR3 sequences and most-parsimonious VDJ recombination scenarios were assigned using the TCRdist pipeline. In a later analysis, every TCR beta chain was defined by the combination of its CDR3 amino acid sequence and its V-gene family, and reads without a unique V-gene family were dropped. To address suspected cross-contamination and a sequencing artifact, a later analysis removed 450 to 700 highly shared, low-generation-probability nucleotide sequences. In a later analysis, a clonal expansion index was calculated for each public chain from normalized within-repertoire ranks of inferred template counts. Generation probabilities in a later analysis came from a VDJ recombination model fitted to out-of-frame rearrangements, and those results were checked against IGoR. In a later analysis, hypergeometric tests were used to score TCR-TCR, TCR-HLA and TCR-CMV co-occurrence, with a repertoire-size bias correction applied to TCR pairs. False discovery rates were estimated in a later analysis by permuting HLA or CMV assignments 20 times. A later analysis grouped co-occurring TCRs with DBSCAN, adding TCRdist sequence similarity when clustering within HLA-allele-positive subsets. Repertoires with fewer than 30,000 or more than 120,000 public chains were left out of co-occurrence clustering, as were about 5 repertoires with anomalous nucleotide sharing. TCRdb re-hosts the immuneACCESS table, in-frame sequences only. Its copies lack some clones; in the studies checked, an unresolved V gene accounts for under half of them, and the cause for the rest is not known. That table furnishes V, J and clone size, whereas the DNA furnished D and trimming. This sample has about 140,000 clones in its table, and around 82% of those were observed once. Of the sample, about 2.2% is held by the ten largest clones.

The V and J ends are trimmed by 2 bases and 4 bases, leaving 9 bases between them. The CDR3 sequence holds 13 residues, the cysteine and phenylalanine included. The kept DNA is CDR3 alone, 39 bases in frame from the first base. The germline V gene yields KGHSH for CDR1 and LQKENI for CDR2. Sequencing input: PBMCs. Recombination joined TRBV18 with TRBJ2-7, with the D gene not confidently named. The TCR was taken from a man aged 45 to 65 in good health and CMV-seronegative. Read as DNA, the sequence is TGTGCCAGCTCACCAACTCCCGTGTACGAGCAGTACTTC. This yields the protein CASSPTPVYEQYF.